The T cell receptor beta chain described here comes from a study of OX40 agonist ivuxolimab in advanced cancers. Study-level background: The dose of intravenous ivuxolimab that patients received every 2 weeks ranged from 0.01 to 10 mg/kg. Partial responses occurred in Three dose-escalation patients, one with hepatocellular carcinoma and two with cutaneous melanoma.

Profiling relied on immunoSEQ multiplex PCR, and the TCRdb table lists in-frame clones only, not all of them. The data contain roughly 100,000 clones, around nine tenths of them singletons. The germline V gene encodes CDR1 MNHNY and CDR2 SVGAGI (reference sequence). The CDR3 length is 11 residues. V shed 2 bases and J shed 8 bases, with 6 bases lying between them. The starting material was CD4+ or CD8+ T cells sorted from blood, obtained in a trial of the OX40 agonist ivuxolimab. The receptor was derived from an adult with an advanced solid tumor such as melanoma, head and neck, liver or kidney cancer. This chain links TRBV6-6 with TRBJ1-1; D not resolved. In DNA form, the CDR3 reads TGTGCCAGCAGTTACAGGGCAGAAGCTTTCTTT. Its translation: CASSYRAEAFF.